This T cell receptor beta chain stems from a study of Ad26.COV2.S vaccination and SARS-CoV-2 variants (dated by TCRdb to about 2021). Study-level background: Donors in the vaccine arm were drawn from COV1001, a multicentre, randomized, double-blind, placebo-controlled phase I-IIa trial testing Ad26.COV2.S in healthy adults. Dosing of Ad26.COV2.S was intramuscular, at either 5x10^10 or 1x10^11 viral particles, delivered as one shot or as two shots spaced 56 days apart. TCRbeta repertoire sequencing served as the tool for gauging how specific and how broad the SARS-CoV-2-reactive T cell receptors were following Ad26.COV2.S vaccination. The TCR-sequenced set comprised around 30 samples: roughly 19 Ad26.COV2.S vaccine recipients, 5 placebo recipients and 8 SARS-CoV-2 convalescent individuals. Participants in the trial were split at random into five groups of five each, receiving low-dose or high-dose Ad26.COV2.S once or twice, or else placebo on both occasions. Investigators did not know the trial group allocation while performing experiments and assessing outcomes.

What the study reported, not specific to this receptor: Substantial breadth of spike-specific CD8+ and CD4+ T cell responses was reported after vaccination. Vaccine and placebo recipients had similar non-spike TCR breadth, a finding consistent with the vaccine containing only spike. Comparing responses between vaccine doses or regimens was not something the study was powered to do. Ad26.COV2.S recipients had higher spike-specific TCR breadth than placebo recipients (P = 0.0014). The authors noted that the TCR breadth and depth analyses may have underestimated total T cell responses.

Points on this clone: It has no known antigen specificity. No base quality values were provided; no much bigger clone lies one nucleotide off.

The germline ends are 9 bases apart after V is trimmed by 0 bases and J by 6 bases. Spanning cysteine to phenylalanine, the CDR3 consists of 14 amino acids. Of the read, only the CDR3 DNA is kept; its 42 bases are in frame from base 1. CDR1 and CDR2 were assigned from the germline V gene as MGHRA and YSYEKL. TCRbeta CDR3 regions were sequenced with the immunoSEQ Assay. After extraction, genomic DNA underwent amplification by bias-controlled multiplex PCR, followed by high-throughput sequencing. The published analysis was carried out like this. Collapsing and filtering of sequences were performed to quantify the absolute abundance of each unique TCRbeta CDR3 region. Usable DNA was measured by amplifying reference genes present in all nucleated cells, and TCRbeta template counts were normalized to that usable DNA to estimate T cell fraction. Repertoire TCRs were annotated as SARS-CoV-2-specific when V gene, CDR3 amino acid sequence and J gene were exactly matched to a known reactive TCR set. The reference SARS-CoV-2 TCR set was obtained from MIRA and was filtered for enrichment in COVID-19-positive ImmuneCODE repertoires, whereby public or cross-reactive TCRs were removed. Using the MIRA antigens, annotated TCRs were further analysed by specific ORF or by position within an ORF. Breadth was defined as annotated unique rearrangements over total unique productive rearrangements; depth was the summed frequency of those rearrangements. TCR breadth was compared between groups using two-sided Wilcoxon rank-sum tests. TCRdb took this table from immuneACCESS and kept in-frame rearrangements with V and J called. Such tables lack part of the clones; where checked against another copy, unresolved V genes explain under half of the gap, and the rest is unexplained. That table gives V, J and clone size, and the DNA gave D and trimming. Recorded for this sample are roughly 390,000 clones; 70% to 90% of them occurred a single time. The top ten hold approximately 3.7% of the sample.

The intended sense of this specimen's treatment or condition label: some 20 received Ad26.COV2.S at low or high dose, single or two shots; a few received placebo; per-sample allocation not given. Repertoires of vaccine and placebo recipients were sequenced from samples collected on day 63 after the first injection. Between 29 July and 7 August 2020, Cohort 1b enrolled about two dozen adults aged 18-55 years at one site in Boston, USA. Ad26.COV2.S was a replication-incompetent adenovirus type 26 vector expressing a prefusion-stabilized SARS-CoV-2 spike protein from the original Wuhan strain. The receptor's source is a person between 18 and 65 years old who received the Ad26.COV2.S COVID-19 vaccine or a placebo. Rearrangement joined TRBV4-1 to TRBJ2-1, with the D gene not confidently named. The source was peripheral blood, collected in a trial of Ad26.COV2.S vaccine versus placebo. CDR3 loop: CASSQEGGTNEQFF. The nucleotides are TGCGCCAGCAGCCAAGAAGGCGGAACCAATGAGCAGTTCTTC.